These T cell receptor beta chains were read from a single sample in a study of T-cell reconstitution after alpha-beta-depleted transplantation in children. TCRdb used MiXCR to reprocess the PCR reads, holding one entry per CDR3 protein. There are 73,000 or so distinct CDR3 sequences in the sample; over 4.5% occur only once, and around 18% lies in the top ten. The sequenced sample was PBMCs, mostly from graft donor cells, obtained 180 days after TCRalphabeta/CD19-depleted stem cell transplant. The receptors stem from a boy younger than two who had a stem cell transplant for acute myeloid leukemia, so the T cells may come from the graft donor. CDR3s include the opening cysteine and the closing phenylalanine or tryptophan. Fields, in order: J gene, D gene, clone size, V gene, CDR3 protein, CDR3 DNA. The D gene is left open where the match is weak. Some rows have no size entry. The others give once, few or many, or a class for an expanded clone.

>TRBJ1-6|NA|many|TRBV20-1
CSASQGNSPLHF
TGCAGTGCTAGCCAGGGAAACTCACCCCTCCACTTT
>TRBJ1-1|TRBD1|many|TRBV7-2
CASSLVPRGRNTEAFF
TGTGCCAGCAGCTTAGTTCCCAGGGGGAGGAACACTGAAGCTTTCTTT
>TRBJ2-5|NA|medium-sized|TRBV2
CASSEGLVGYQETQYF
TGTGCCAGCAGTGAAGGCCTTGTGGGGTACCAAGAGACCCAGTACTTC
>TRBJ1-1|NA|many|TRBV20-1
CSASQHTEAFF
TGCAGTGCTAGCCAGCACACTGAAGCTTTCTTT
>TRBJ2-3|NA|many|TRBV20-1
CSAYINLDTQYF
TGCAGTGCCTACATTAATCTAGATACGCAGTATTTT
>TRBJ2-4|TRBD1|many|TRBV7-2
CASSLTRGMAKNIQYF
TGTGCCAGCAGTCTTACCAGGGGGATGGCCAAAAACATTCAGTACTTC
>TRBJ2-5|TRBD1|many|TRBV4-1
CASSQGDRDEETQYF
TGCGCCAGCAGCCAAGGCGACAGGGACGAAGAGACCCAGTACTTC
>TRBJ1-2|NA|many|TRBV3-1
CASSQDTPFHGYTF
TGTGCCAGCAGCCAAGATACGCCCTTTCATGGCTACACCTTC
>TRBJ2-7|TRBD1|many|TRBV20-1
CSATGTGVAYEQYF
TGCAGTGCTACCGGGACAGGGGTCGCCTACGAGCAGTACTTC
>TRBJ1-1|NA|many|TRBV14
CASSQISVNTEAFF
TGTGCCAGCAGCCAAATTTCAGTGAACACTGAAGCTTTCTTT
>TRBJ1-1|NA|many|TRBV11-1
CASSSELNTEAFF
TGTGCCAGCAGCTCGGAGTTAAACACTGAAGCTTTCTTT
>TRBJ2-1|NA|many|TRBV4-3
CASSQERVKVNEQFF
TGCGCCAGCAGCCAAGAAAGGGTTAAGGTCAATGAGCAGTTCTTC
>TRBJ1-2|TRBD1|many|TRBV19
CASSMAAGGDSFHRAGYTF
TGTGCCAGTAGTATGGCGGCAGGGGGAGACTCTTTCCATCGCGCCGGCTACACCTTC
>TRBJ1-6|NA|many|TRBV4-3
CASSQGGRHRTNSPLHF
TGCGCCAGCAGCCAAGGGGGCCGTCACAGGACGAATTCACCCCTCCACTTT
>TRBJ2-3|NA|many|TRBV7-9
CASSRVTQDTQYF
TGTGCCAGCAGCAGGGTGACCCAAGATACGCAGTATTTT
>TRBJ1-1|TRBD1|few|TRBV18
CASSPPLGQGFTEAFF
TGTGCCAGCTCACCACCGCTAGGACAGGGGTTCACTGAAGCTTTCTTT
>TRBJ2-1|NA|many|TRBV15
CATSPEGGPWEEQFF
TGTGCCACCAGCCCAGAGGGGGGGCCGTGGGAAGAGCAGTTCTTC
>TRBJ2-1|NA|few|TRBV6-6
CASTAPFGEQFF
TGTGCCAGCACCGCTCCCTTCGGAGAGCAGTTCTTC
>TRBJ2-3|NA|many|TRBV5-1
CASSLDRGSTDTQYF
TGCGCCAGCAGCTTGGATCGGGGTAGCACAGATACGCAGTATTTT
>TRBJ2-3|TRBD1|many|TRBV2
CASRGQGFGDTQYF
TGTGCCAGCAGGGGACAGGGATTCGGAGATACGCAGTATTTT
>TRBJ2-3|NA|medium-sized|TRBV28
CASRKFGTDTQYF
TGTGCCAGCAGGAAATTCGGCACAGATACGCAGTATTTT
>TRBJ2-3|TRBD1|many|TRBV4-1
CASSQMGTGDPDTQYF
TGCGCCAGCAGCCAAATGGGGACAGGGGACCCAGATACGCAGTATTTT
>TRBJ2-7|NA|NA|TRBV4-3
CASSQLRTSTSYEQYF
TGCGCCAGCAGCCAACTTCGGACATCGACCTCCTACGAGCAGTACTTC
>TRBJ2-2|NA|many|TRBV3-1
CASSQAGEGRTGELFF
TGTGCCAGCAGCCAAGCCGGGGAAGGAAGAACCGGGGAGCTGTTTTTT
>TRBJ1-5|TRBD1|many|TRBV6-5
CASSSGQGYQPQHF
TGTGCCAGCAGCTCGGGACAGGGTTATCAGCCCCAGCATTTT
>TRBJ2-2|NA|many|TRBV28
CASRGTLPTGELFF
TGTGCCAGCCGGGGGACACTACCTACCGGGGAGCTGTTTTTT
>TRBJ1-1|TRBD1|many|TRBV12-3/TRBV12-4
CASSFWTPQGEALLNTEAFF
TGTGCCAGCAGTTTTTGGACCCCCCAGGGGGAGGCTCTCTTGAACACTGAAGCTTTCTTT
>TRBJ2-5|NA|many|TRBV11-3
CASSSRSLTETQYF
TGTGCCAGCAGCTCAAGGTCCCTCACAGAGACCCAGTACTTC
>TRBJ1-4|TRBD1|few|TRBV4-3
CASSQEQWTGNVEKLFF
TGCGCCAGCAGCCAAGAACAGTGGACAGGAAATGTTGAAAAACTGTTTTTT
>TRBJ2-3|NA|many|TRBV7-9
CASSLLRLDTQYF
TGTGCCAGCAGCTTACTCCGGCTTGATACGCAGTATTTT
>TRBJ2-2|NA|many|TRBV11-3
CASSIRGAGELFF
TGTGCCAGCAGTATCCGTGGGGCCGGGGAGCTGTTTTTT
>TRBJ2-5|NA|many|TRBV4-3
CASSQDNWIEGTQETQYF
TGCGCCAGCAGCCAAGATAATTGGATTGAGGGGACACAAGAGACCCAGTACTTC
>TRBJ2-1|NA|many|TRBV18
CASSGRDSYNEQFF
TGTGCCAGCTCGGGCCGGGATTCCTACAATGAGCAGTTCTTC
>TRBJ2-5|NA|many|TRBV29-1
CSVRSDVGMETQYF
TGCAGCGTGCGGTCCGACGTGGGTATGGAGACCCAGTACTTC
>TRBJ2-3|TRBD2|many|TRBV27
CASSPPPKLAGGQDTQYF
TGTGCCAGCAGTCCCCCCCCTAAACTAGCGGGGGGGCAAGATACGCAGTATTTT
>TRBJ2-7|NA|many|TRBV4-3
CASSQGRGPLTYEQYF
TGCGCCAGCAGCCAAGGGAGGGGGCCTCTGACCTACGAGCAGTACTTC
>TRBJ2-5|TRBD1|many|TRBV27
CASSPSQGAVAEETQYF
TGTGCCAGCAGTCCTTCTCAGGGGGCAGTAGCTGAAGAGACCCAGTACTTC
>TRBJ2-1|NA|few|TRBV30
CAWSQESSSYNEQFF
TGTGCCTGGAGTCAGGAGTCTAGCTCCTACAATGAGCAGTTCTTC
>TRBJ2-3|NA|many|TRBV7-8
CASSLGLGDTQYF
TGTGCCAGCAGCTTAGGTCTAGGAGATACGCAGTATTTT
>TRBJ2-1|TRBD1|NA|TRBV3-1
CASCQGPRQGARNEQFF
TGTGCCAGCTGCCAAGGGCCTCGACAGGGGGCGCGGAATGAGCAGTTCTTC
>TRBJ2-1|NA|many|TRBV12-3/TRBV12-4
CASSQDRRSYNEQFF
TGTGCCAGCAGCCAAGACAGGAGGTCTTACAATGAGCAGTTCTTC
>TRBJ2-3|NA|many|TRBV21-1
CASSTGTGEADTQYF
TGTGCCAGCAGCACAGGGACAGGGGAGGCAGATACGCAGTATTTT
>TRBJ2-5|NA|few|TRBV20-1
CSAGGRYQETQYF
TGCAGTGCTGGGGGCCGGTACCAAGAGACCCAGTACTTC
>TRBJ1-2|NA|many|TRBV27
CASTPGGNYGYTF
TGTGCCAGCACCCCCGGGGGCAACTATGGCTACACCTTC
>TRBJ1-2|NA|few|TRBV3-1
CASGRGRISYGYTF
TGTGCCAGCGGCCGGGGCAGAATCAGCTATGGCTACACCTTC
>TRBJ2-5|NA|many|TRBV6-2/TRBV6-3
CASSFYRAGQETQYF
TGTGCCAGCAGTTTCTACAGGGCCGGCCAAGAGACCCAGTACTTC
>TRBJ1-5|NA|NA|TRBV12-3/TRBV12-4
CASSIPGGSNQPQHF
TGTGCCAGCAGCATACCCGGTGGTAGCAATCAGCCCCAGCATTTT
>TRBJ1-6|NA|many|TRBV20-1
CSARVGGDSPLHF
TGCAGTGCTAGGGTTGGAGGGGATTCACCCCTCCACTTT
>TRBJ1-5|NA|few|TRBV19
CASSIARGPNQPQHF
TGTGCCAGTAGTATAGCCAGGGGTCCCAATCAGCCCCAGCATTTT
>TRBJ2-1|NA|many|TRBV24-1
CATSALGGGRSYNEQFF
TGTGCCACCAGTGCTCTTGGGGGGGGCCGGTCCTACAATGAGCAGTTCTTC
>TRBJ2-7|TRBD1|many|TRBV10-3
CAISDQDRGGEQYF
TGTGCCATCAGTGACCAGGACAGGGGAGGCGAGCAGTACTTC
>TRBJ2-1|NA|many|TRBV5-1
CASSLTGGLYNEQFF
TGCGCCAGCAGCCTGACGGGCGGGCTGTACAATGAGCAGTTCTTC
>TRBJ1-2|TRBD1|many|TRBV13
CASSLGQGNYGYTF
TGTGCCAGCAGCTTAGGACAGGGGAACTATGGCTACACCTTC
>TRBJ2-3|TRBD2|many|TRBV12-3/TRBV12-4
CASSRIAGEPSTDTQYF
TGTGCCAGCAGCCGGATAGCGGGGGAACCTAGCACAGATACGCAGTATTTT
>TRBJ1-1|NA|many|TRBV12-3/TRBV12-4
CATRGGLENTEAFF
TGTGCCACCCGGGGGGGCTTGGAGAACACTGAAGCTTTCTTT
>TRBJ2-5|NA|many|TRBV4-3
CASSQDLGRETQYF
TGCGCCAGCAGCCAAGATCTCGGGCGGGAGACCCAGTACTTC
>TRBJ2-5|NA|many|TRBV29-1
CSVAPGLVETQYF
TGCAGCGTTGCCCCGGGACTGGTGGAGACCCAGTACTTC
>TRBJ2-2|NA|NA|TRBV18
CASSPRALRTGELFF
TGTGCCAGCTCACCAAGGGCATTACGAACCGGGGAGCTGTTTTTT
>TRBJ2-1|TRBD2|many|TRBV7-2
CASRKPGLAGYNEQFF
TGTGCCAGCCGCAAACCTGGACTAGCGGGGTACAATGAGCAGTTCTTC